The 9 T cell receptor beta chains in this list originate from one sample, sequenced in a study of shared clonotypes between healthy human individuals. This table comes from immunoSEQ multiplex PCR, and its TCRdb copy is limited to in-frame clones, with some not included. The repertoire has about 470,000 clones, roughly 80% of them found once; the top ten carry approximately 13%. Sequencing used PBMCs. These receptors came from a woman between 40 and 55 years old in good health. Some clones in this sample may be carry-over from other donors' samples.

This clone turned up a few times. The chain couples TRBV30 to TRBJ1-1; D might be TRBD1 (5 bases). Germline values: CDR1 GTSNPN, CDR2 SVGIG (reference sequence). The CDR3 sequence is 13 residues long. Trimming removed 2 bases at V and 2 bases at J, with 9 bases between. CDR3 DNA: TGTGCCTGGAGTTTCCAGGGAAACACTGAAGCTTTCTTT. Protein product: CAWSFQGNTEAFF.

The V call is TRBV2, the J call TRBJ2-7, with 8 bases fitting TRBD2. The ends lost 6 bases at V and 5 bases at J; junction bases unmatched: 12. The V gene's germline CDR1 is SNHLY and CDR2 FYNNEI. The CDR3 runs 15 residues. The CDR3 nucleotides read TGTGCCAGCAGAACTAGCGGTTCCCCTGGGGACGAGCAGTACTTC. It encodes CASRTSGSPGDEQYF.

The V gene is TRBV4-3, the J gene TRBJ2-1; 7 nucleotides agree with TRBD2. Per germline, CDR1 LGHNA and CDR2 YSLEER. Trimming took 1 base from V and 2 from J; bases not matched to a gene: 2. This CDR3 is 15 amino acids long. The CDR3 bases are TGCGCCAGCAGCCAAGCTCTAGCGGCCTACAATGAGCAGTTCTTC. It encodes CASSQALAAYNEQFF.

In nucleotides, the CDR3 is TGTGCCAGCAGTCCATCCGGACAGGGTGGAGGCTACACCTTC. Its protein product is CASSPSGQGGGYTF. This sequence joins TRBV28 and TRBJ1-2, with TRBD1 identical over 8 bases. The CDR3 totals 14 residues. Germline-derived CDR1 and CDR2 are MDHEN and SYDVKM. The J segment lost 8 bases and the V segment lost 5 bases, leaving 10 bases of the junction unmatched.

J is TRBJ2-2 and V is TRBV19; D possibly corresponds to TRBD1 (6 bases). The CDR3 is 13 amino acids. V lost 9 bases and J lost 0, with 8 bases in between. The germline V gene has CDR1 LNHDA and CDR2 SQIVND (reference sequence). The CDR3: CASGQTNTGELFF. Here the CDR3 DNA reads TGTGCCAGCGGACAGACGAACACCGGGGAGCTGTTTTTT.

This chain links TRBV28 with TRBJ1-3; TRBD1 is a possible D gene (6 bases). CDR3 length: 14 residues. The germline V and J ends were trimmed by 5 bases and 4 bases, with 12 bases remaining between them. Germline CDR1 MDHEN, CDR2 SYDVKM. The CDR3 sequence: CASSPGQTGNTIYF. CDR3 sequence (DNA): TGTGCCAGCAGTCCCGGACAGACGGGAAACACCATATATTTT.

The rearrangement joins TRBV6-5 to TRBJ1-2; D gene uncertain. The V and J ends lost 4 bases and 4 bases respectively, with 7 bases between them. The germline CDR1 and CDR2 sequences are MNHEY and SVGAGI. The CDR3 contains 12 residues. Here the CDR3 reads CASSSRVYGYTF. Written as DNA, the CDR3 is TGTGCCAGCAGTTCCCGGGTCTATGGCTACACCTTC.

This clone was found once. The chain links TRBV9 to TRBJ2-7; D not certain. V lost 3 bases and J lost 0, with 10 bases in between. The CDR3 spans 14 residues. Germline V lookup: CDR1 SGDLS, CDR2 YYNGEE. The CDR3 here is CASSAEGYSYEQYF. The CDR3 region has the DNA TGTGCCAGCAGCGCAGAAGGTTACTCCTACGAGCAGTACTTC.

The chain uses TRBV2 and TRBJ2-1; 9 nucleotides agree with TRBD1. The length of the CDR3 is 14 residues. The germline V gene encodes CDR1 SNHLY and CDR2 FYNNEI. Trimming cost V 6 bases and J 7 bases; bases outside gene matches: 7. CDR3 nucleotide sequence: TGTGCCAGCAGCCGGGACAGGGCTTTGAATGAGCAGTTCTTC. It encodes CASSRDRALNEQFF.